These 20 T cell receptor beta chains came from one sample sequenced in a study of blood T cell repertoires in COVID-19. Clones were sequenced by immunoSEQ multiplex PCR, and TCRdb holds only the in-frame ones, with some missing. The data show some 270,000 clones, 75% to 90% seen once. The source material was PBMCs or T cells enriched from blood (not recorded which). These receptors originate from a woman aged 25-40 years who had recovered from COVID-19.

V is TRBV28 and J is TRBJ2-7; the D gene is possibly TRBD1 (5 bases). V lost 6 bases and J lost 4, with 16 bases in between. The CDR3 is made up of 14 amino acids. The germline V gene has CDR1 MDHEN and CDR2 SYDVKM. The CDR3 DNA follows: TGTGCCAGCAGAGGGGTACGGGCTTTTTACGAGCAGTACTTC. Encoded protein: CASRGVRAFYEQYF.

This chain uses TRBV7-9 with TRBJ1-6; D not certain. The CDR3 length is 11 residues. With 5 bases removed from V and 6 bases from J, the gap between germline ends came to 2 bases. From germline, CDR1 is SEHNR and CDR2 FQNEAQ (reference sequence). The CDR3 region is CASSRNSPLHF. The CDR3 DNA is TGTGCCAGCAGCCGTAATTCACCCCTCCACTTT.

V and J are TRBV10-1 and TRBJ1-5; TRBD1 agrees at 9 bases. This CDR3 region has 18 residues. The V and J ends lost 3 bases and 4 bases, in that order; junction bases with no gene match: 13. Germline V gives CDR1 WNHNN, CDR2 SYGVQD (reference sequence). The CDR3 bases are TGCGCCAGCAGTGAAGAGTTTGGGGGACAGGGACGGAATCAGCCCCAGCATTTT. This gives the protein CASSEEFGGQGRNQPQHF.

The chain carries TRBV11-2 and TRBJ2-5, with D uncertain. Looked up from germline, CDR1 is SGHAT and CDR2 is FQNNGV. With 2 bases removed from V and 4 bases from J, the gap between germline ends came to 11 bases. The CDR3 sequence is 14 residues long. The CDR3, as DNA: TGTGCCAGCAGCTTACCTCGGTCCCCAGAGACCCAGTACTTC. As protein: CASSLPRSPETQYF.

This clone is a singleton in its sample. J is TRBJ2-2 and V is TRBV9, with D hard to call. Trimming shortened V by 4 bases and J by 6 bases, and 10 bases separated the two germline ends. The CDR3 loop spans 13 amino acids. CDR1 is SGDLS, CDR2 YYNGEE, per germline. Here the CDR3 DNA reads TGTGCCAGCAGCTCCCCCCGGGCCGGGGAGCTGTTTTTT. It yields the protein CASSSPRAGELFF. The full variable domain, rest sourced from reference TRBV9 and TRBJ2-2, is DSGVTQTPKHLITATGQRVTLRCSPRSGDLSVYWYQQSLDQGLQFLIQYYNGEERAKGNILERFSAQQFPDLHSELNLSSLELGDSALYFCASSSPRAGELFFGEGSRLTVL.

This sequence joins TRBV5-1 and TRBJ2-1; 11 nucleotides align to TRBD2. Germline CDR1 reads SGHRS; CDR2 reads YFSETQ. J was trimmed by 5 bases and V by 5 bases; bases with no gene match: 3. The CDR3 is 14 residues long. CDR3 loop: CASRGLAEDNEQFF. As DNA, the CDR3 is TGCGCCAGCAGGGGACTAGCGGAGGACAATGAGCAGTTCTTC.

This clone turned up a few times. The rearrangement joins TRBV19 to TRBJ1-1; 8 nucleotides line up with TRBD1. V lost 5 bases, J lost 6 bases, and 14 bases stayed unmatched. Germline V gives CDR1 LNHDA, CDR2 SQIVND (reference sequence). The CDR3 has 16 amino acids. This chain's CDR3 is CASSSEGDRRSAEAFF. The CDR3 DNA follows: TGTGCCAGTAGTTCGGAGGGGGACAGGCGGTCGGCTGAAGCTTTCTTT.

Remarks on this clone: At one of its ends the junction is not consistent with the germline gene, which may arise from a read error. This rearrangement joins TRBV5-1 to TRBJ2-2; TRBD1 agrees at 10 bases. The CDR3 runs to 15 residues. CDR1 and CDR2 (germline): SGHRS, YFSETQ. This chain's CDR3 is CVSRHGTGDTGELFF. For the CDR3, the DNA is TGCGTCAGCAGACACGGGACAGGGGACACCGGGGAGCTGTTTTTT.

This rearrangement joins TRBV5-1 to TRBJ1-4, with a weak D call TRBD1 (6 bases). The ends were cut back, 0 bases at V and 8 bases at J, with 11 bases in the middle. CDR1 SGHRS and CDR2 YFSETQ come from the germline V gene. The CDR3 consists of 14 residues. The CDR3: CASSLGGTREKLFF. As DNA, the CDR3 is TGCGCCAGCAGCTTGGGAGGGACACGAGAAAAACTGTTTTTT. The variable domain in full, with the rest retrieved from reference TRBV5-1 and TRBJ1-4, is KAGVTQTPRYLIKTRGQQVTLSCSPISGHRSVSWYQQTPGQGLQFLFEYFSETQRNKGNFPGRFSGRQFSNSRSEMNVSTLELGDSALYLCASSLGGTREKLFFGSGTQLSVL.

V and J are TRBV7-9 and TRBJ1-5, with TRBD1 matching over 7 bases. This CDR3 has 18 amino acids. J gave up 2 bases and V 1 base, and 11 bases lay outside the gene matches. Germline V CDR1 and CDR2: SEHNR, FQNEAQ (reference sequence). The CDR3 here is CASSLVGFDRERNQPQHF. For the CDR3, the DNA is TGTGCCAGCAGCTTAGTAGGTTTTGACAGGGAGCGCAATCAGCCCCAGCATTTT.

Of note for this clone: An end of the junction does not agree with germline; a read error may underlie this. V is TRBV6-1 and J is TRBJ1-3, with 10 positions matching TRBD1. The germline CDR1 and CDR2 sequences are MNHNS and SASEGT. This CDR3 has 14 amino acids. The CDR3 sequence is CASSETFVAGQGNF. The CDR3 nucleotides read TGTGCCAGCAGTGAAACGTTCGTAGCGGGACAGGGGAATTTT.

The chain links TRBV2 to TRBJ1-1, with a tentative D call TRBD1 (6 bases). The CDR3 is 11 amino acids. Germline V gene data show CDR1 as SNHLY and CDR2 as FYNNEI. Trimming removed 9 bases at V and 4 bases at J, with 9 bases between. CDR3 sequence reads: CASTGFTEAFF. CDR3 bases: TGTGCCAGTACAGGGTTCACTGAAGCTTTCTTT.

The rearrangement joins TRBV10-2 to TRBJ1-2; a weak D match, TRBD1 (6 bases). CDR3 length: 17 residues. V was trimmed by 3 bases and J by 2 bases, leaving 19 bases between them. Germline V gene lookup returns CDR1 WSHSY and CDR2 SAAADI. The CDR3 loop is CASSERGRGGTNYGYTF. The CDR3 DNA reads TGCGCCAGCAGTGAAAGGGGGAGGGGAGGGACGAACTATGGCTACACCTTC.

V and J are TRBV11-2 and TRBJ2-1; 16 bases map to TRBD2. From germline, CDR1 is SGHAT and CDR2 FQNNGV. CDR3 length: 16 residues. CDR3 sequence (DNA): TGTGCGTCGTGGCCGGGACTAGCGGGAGGGCGAAATGAGCAGTTCTTC. Its protein is CASWPGLAGGRNEQFF.

The genes are TRBV7-7 and TRBJ2-2, with 11 bases matching TRBD2. This CDR3 contains 18 residues. Looked up from germline, CDR1 is SSHAT and CDR2 is FNYEAQ (reference sequence). The junction had 9 bases not matched to a gene; V was cut back by 4 bases and J by 2 bases. In DNA form, the CDR3 reads TGTGCCAGCAGCTCCCGCCCCACTAGCGGGGGTAACACCGGGGAGCTGTTTTTT. It yields the protein CASSSRPTSGGNTGELFF.

The chain has TRBV6-5 and TRBJ1-2, with TRBD1 identical over 7 bases. CDR1 and CDR2 (germline): MNHEY, SVGAGI. Trimming cost V 3 bases and J 7 bases; bases outside gene matches: 5. The CDR3 runs 13 residues. CDR3 DNA: TGTGCCAGCAGTTATAGAGCAGGGGGTGGCTACACCTTC. It specifies CASSYRAGGGYTF.

This chain links TRBV27 with TRBJ1-2, with D possibly being TRBD1 (5 bases). CDR1 MNHEY and CDR2 SMNVEV come from the germline V gene (reference sequence). V shed 7 bases and J shed 7 bases, with 28 bases lying between them. The CDR3 length is 17 residues. CDR3 bases: TGTGCCAGCATAAAAACAGGTGTAATGGCCCAACTTGGTGGCTACACCTTC. This translates into CASIKTGVMAQLGGYTF.

This chain connects TRBV7-8 to TRBJ2-1, with D unclear. Per the germline V gene, CDR1 is SGHVS and CDR2 is FQNEAQ. The V end lost 0 bases, the J end lost 0 bases, and 9 bases lay between the germline ends. The CDR3 has 16 residues. CDR3 DNA sequence: TGTGCCAGCAGCTTAGCTGACTGGAGCTCCTACAATGAGCAGTTCTTC. This codes for CASSLADWSSYNEQFF.

V gene TRBV28 combines with J gene TRBJ1-1, with 10 bases matching TRBD1. The CDR3 runs 16 residues. Germline trimming cut 4 bases from V and 4 bases from J; bases unmatched to any gene: 9. CDR1 is MDHEN, CDR2 SYDVKM, per germline. DNA for the CDR3: TGTGCCAGCAGTTCCCCACGGGGACAGGGGATCACTGAAGCTTTCTTT. It specifies CASSSPRGQGITEAFF.

The rearrangement uses TRBV27 and TRBJ2-5; no clear D gene. V shed 5 bases and J shed 5 bases, with 12 bases lying between them. Germline loops: CDR1 MNHEY, CDR2 SMNVEV (reference sequence). The length of the CDR3 is 13 residues. CDR3 protein: CASSLHSRETQYF. For the CDR3, the DNA is TGTGCCAGCAGTCTTCATTCGAGGGAGACCCAGTACTTC.